This paragraph covers one T cell receptor (beta chain) sequence. The specificity of this receptor is unknown. No base qualities exist here, and no much larger clone lies one base off it. Library construction relied on RACE. The instrument was a NextSeq 500. During library preparation, unique molecular identifiers were attached to individual cDNA molecules so that TCRs could be counted quantitatively and reproducibly. From each blood RNA sample, both TCR alpha and TCR beta chains were sequenced. As for how the authors treated the data: The median number of TCRs per sample was 85,000 to 100,000, ranging from roughly 20,000 to 690,600. V, J and CDR3 annotation of the TCR reads was performed with the Decombinator software suite. For the PS versus PT1 abundance plots, all samples were subsampled to the same number of TCRs (28,000). TCRs were defined as expanded if absent before sensitization and observed at least eight times at the 2-week time point. Starting from the raw public reads, TCRdb applied fastp trimming at Q25, assembled clones with MiXCR and retained in-frame beta chains. CDR3 protein sequences are deduplicated, and each keeps its most common genes and DNA. It is TCRdb's table, rather than the study itself, that gives the V and J calls and clone size. This sample lists under 300,000 distinct CDR3 sequences; more than 6.5% were detected once. The ten largest clones represent 2% to 3% of the sample.

The time point label on this specimen signifies: pre-sensitization, week 0. The treatment or condition label corresponds to: therapeutic diphenylcyclopropenone sensitization with weekly scalp DPC. Blood at each patch-test visit was drawn before the patch test was applied. To be eligible, patients had to be aged 18 to 70, diagnosed with alopecia and judged suitable for DPC therapy, while pregnant patients were excluded. Total RNA was extracted from unfractionated whole blood that had been collected in Tempus Blood RNA tubes. This specimen belongs to a study of human T cells and chemical hapten exposure (dated by TCRdb to the early 2020s). With respect to the entire study: For sensitization, 2% DPC in acetone was applied to a 2 cm by 2 cm area of upper inner arm skin. Throughout the study period of 20 to 30 weeks, patients also received therapeutic DPC doses to the scalp every week. Patch testing was performed on the upper back with Finn chambers containing 0.01% DPC, and the patch tests were scored after 6 days according to International Contact Dermatitis Research Group standards. Most of the patients in the cohort were female, and the cohort covered alopecia areata with under or over 50% scalp involvement, alopecia totalis and alopecia universalis. Libraries were pooled for sequencing, and variation in per-sample TCR yields was attributed mainly to small differences in library volumes within the pool. This study followed changes in the peripheral blood TCR repertoire in vivo during primary and secondary sensitization of alopecia patients to the hapten diphenylcyclopropenone (DPC). Blood samples were taken from patients before sensitization (week 0) and at 2, 6 and about 24 weeks after DPC sensitization. Blood for TCR sequencing was provided by twenty-nine alopecia patients at one to four time points (pre-sensitization, 2, 6 and 24 weeks).

Study-wide conclusions, independent of this receptor: Repeated subsampling changed both the strength of the expansion versus patch-test correlation and the threshold at which the correlation became significant. No change with DPC sensitization was found in the number of TCRs above 1 in 1000 frequency, and no evidence of global repertoire structure alterations was found. Expanded TCRs formed significantly more large CDR3 similarity clusters than pre-sensitization or healthy control sets, consistent with antigen-driven responses. A positive correlation was found between the number of PT1 expanded TCRs and patch test score, with significance reached at thresholds 8, 16 and 32 but not 4. Alopecia, a presumed autoimmune disease, was present in all patients, so the immune response of the patients might differ from that of healthy individuals.

Counted from cysteine to phenylalanine, this CDR3 has 14 amino acids. The CDR3 DNA has 42 bases and is translated from base 1. From a lookup of the germline V gene, CDR1 and CDR2 are SNHLY and FYNNEI. V is cut by 6 bases and J by 4 bases, and the space between the germline ends is 12 bases. The sequence is built from TRBV2 and TRBJ1-4; the D gene cannot be named for sure. The TCR comes from a middle-aged woman with alopecia areata. Some clones in this sample may be carry-over from other donors' samples. Sample: whole blood, taken in connection with sensitization to the hapten diphenylcyclopropenone (DPC). In nucleotides, the sequence is TGTGCCAGCAGCGAGGCAACGTATAATGAAAAACTGTTTTTT. It translates to CASSEATYNEKLFF. This CDR3, with the reference TRBV2 and TRBJ1-4 proteins standing in past its ends, gives the full variable domain EPEVTQTPSHQVTQMGQEVILRCVPISNHLYFYWYRQILGQKVEFLVSFYNNEISEKSEIFDDQFSVERPDGSNFTLKIRSTKLEDSAMYFCASSEATYNEKLFFGSGTQLSVL.